These 12 T cell receptor beta chains were all obtained from the same sample, sequenced in a study of cytomegalovirus exposure and HLA in healthy donors. Assay: immunoSEQ multiplex PCR; the TCRdb copy retains only in-frame clones and omits some. The data hold approximately 180,000 clones, with roughly 86% observed a single time. Material for sequencing was PBMCs. The origin of the receptors is a man younger than 30 in good health and CMV-seropositive.

This clone was counted only a few times. CDR3 amino acids: CASSQGGRQPQHF. In nucleotides, the CDR3 is TGCGCCAGCAGCCAAGGTGGGCGTCAACCCCAGCATTTT. The rearrangement uses TRBV4-1 and TRBJ1-5; D is unresolved. This CDR3 region has 13 residues. V was clipped by 1 base and J by 10 bases, with 11 bases between them. Germline V gives CDR1 MGHRA, CDR2 YSYEKL.

This chain uses TRBV29-1 with TRBJ1-1, with 7 bases identical to TRBD1. Unmatched junction bases numbered 13, after V lost 7 bases and J lost 11 bases. The CDR3 contains 12 residues. Germline-derived CDR1 and CDR2 are SQVTM and ANQGSEA. The CDR3 DNA follows: TGCAGCGCAACCCGGACAGGTGGTTTGGCTTTCTTT. Translated: CSATRTGGLAFF.

The chain couples TRBV5-6 to TRBJ1-1; D ambiguous. Germline CDR1 SGHDT, CDR2 YYEEEE. This CDR3 has 12 residues. The V and J ends lost 0 bases and 8 bases respectively, with 8 bases between them. CDR3 nucleotides: TGTGCCAGCAGCTTGGGAGGAATCGAAGCTTTCTTT. Encoded protein: CASSLGGIEAFF.

J is TRBJ1-3 and V is TRBV28; D gene unclear. The CDR3 contains 12 residues. With 8 bases removed from V and 4 bases from J, the gap between germline ends came to 9 bases. CDR1 MDHEN and CDR2 SYDVKM come from the germline V gene. As DNA, the CDR3 is TGTGCCAGCGAGGGCGGCGGAAACACCATATATTTT. Its translation is CASEGGGNTIYF.

The J gene is TRBJ2-3, the V gene TRBV5-1; 9 nucleotides match TRBD2. The CDR3 is 16 amino acids. Germline V lookup: CDR1 SGHRS, CDR2 YFSETQ. J gave up 0 bases and V 1 base, and 3 bases lay outside the gene matches. The CDR3 coding sequence is TGCGCCAGCAGCTTGATGCTAGCGGGGAGCACAGATACGCAGTATTTT. It yields the protein CASSLMLAGSTDTQYF.

This sequence joins TRBV4-1 and TRBJ2-3; D call uncertain. Germline loops: CDR1 MGHRA, CDR2 YSYEKL. V was shortened by 1 base and J by 0 bases, with 5 bases between the two germline ends. The CDR3 covers 14 residues. The DNA of the CDR3 is TGCGCCAGCAGCCAAGCAGGAAGCACAGATACGCAGTATTTT. Amino acids: CASSQAGSTDTQYF.

The rearrangement joins TRBV5-6 to TRBJ2-7, with D possibly TRBD1 on 5 matching bases. The ends were cut back, 4 bases at V and 2 bases at J, with 13 bases in the middle. This CDR3 region has 14 residues. The V gene's germline CDR1 is SGHDT and CDR2 YYEEEE. DNA for the CDR3: TGTGCCAGCAGCCCCGGACACGTAGCCTACGAGCAGTACTTC. Its translation is CASSPGHVAYEQYF. Using reference TRBV5-6 and TRBJ2-7 for the parts outside the CDR3, the full variable domain is DAGVTQSPTHLIKTRGQQVTLRCSPKSGHDTVSWYQQALGQGPQFIFQYYEEEERQRGNFPDRFSGHQFPNYSSELNVNALLLGDSALYLCASSPGHVAYEQYFGPGTRLTVT.

This sequence joins TRBV9 and TRBJ1-4; a weak D match, TRBD1 (5 bases). Germline values: CDR1 SGDLS, CDR2 YYNGEE. The CDR3 consists of 18 residues. V dropped 3 bases and J dropped 0 bases, with 18 bases sitting between them. The CDR3 loop reads CASSATAGLIATNEKLFF. CDR3 coding DNA: TGTGCCAGCAGCGCCACAGCAGGGTTAATAGCAACTAATGAAAAACTGTTTTTT. The full variable domain, in which reference TRBV9 and TRBJ1-4 provide the parts outside the CDR3, is DSGVTQTPKHLITATGQRVTLRCSPRSGDLSVYWYQQSLDQGLQFLIQYYNGEERAKGNILERFSAQQFPDLHSELNLSSLELGDSALYFCASSATAGLIATNEKLFFGSGTQLSVL.

The V gene is TRBV7-2, the J gene TRBJ2-7; D may be TRBD2 (5 bases). The CDR3 length is 15 residues. Germline V gives CDR1 SGHTA, CDR2 FQGNSA. V lost 3 bases and J lost 4, with 16 bases in between. CDR3 in amino acids: CASSLDGGQRYEQYF. CDR3 in DNA: TGTGCCAGCAGCTTGGACGGCGGGCAAAGGTACGAGCAGTACTTC.

The rearrangement uses TRBV27 and TRBJ1-1; D unresolved. This CDR3 region has 14 residues. V lost 6 bases, J lost 0 bases, and 11 bases lay in between. Germline V gene sequence: CDR1 MNHEY, CDR2 SMNVEV (reference sequence). The DNA of the CDR3 is TGTGCCAGCAGCCTGGCGGGAATGAACACTGAAGCTTTCTTT. Translation gives CASSLAGMNTEAFF.

This chain links TRBV7-6 with TRBJ1-1; D possibly corresponds to TRBD1 (6 bases). The CDR3 length is 15 residues. The germline V and J ends were trimmed by 0 bases and 0 bases, with 8 bases remaining between them. CDR1 and CDR2 (germline): SGHVS, FNYEAQ. The CDR3 spells CASSLATGMNTEAFF. The CDR3 DNA sequence: TGTGCCAGCAGCTTAGCGACAGGAATGAACACTGAAGCTTTCTTT.

The rearrangement uses TRBV6-5 and TRBJ1-2; the D gene is possibly TRBD1 (6 bases). Germline CDR1 reads MNHEY; CDR2 reads SVGAGI. Trimming removed 0 bases from V and 4 bases from J, with 9 bases in between. The CDR3 is made up of 14 amino acids. DNA of the CDR3: TGTGCCAGCAGTTACTCGACGACAGGCTATGGCTACACCTTC. It translates to CASSYSTTGYGYTF.